The 14 T cell receptor beta chains reported below all come from one sample, sequenced in a study of cytomegalovirus exposure and HLA in healthy donors (dated by TCRdb to 2016 to 2017). The receptor library was made with the immunoSEQ multiplex PCR assay. For the multiplex PCR, a mixture combining 60 forward primers for TCR Vbeta segments and 13 reverse primers for TCR Jbeta segments was used. TCRdb obtained this table from immuneACCESS and retained in-frame rearrangements with V and J assigned. These tables miss some clones; where compared with another copy, unresolved V genes account for less than half of the shortfall, and the remainder is unexplained. The sample records 130,000 or so clones, 78% of which are singletons. The ten largest clones represent about 1.6% of the sample. Sequencing input: PBMCs. The receptors come from a woman in her late teens or twenties in good health and CMV-seronegative.

The chain carries TRBV27 and TRBJ2-3, with D tentatively TRBD1 (6 bases). The CDR3 runs 18 residues. The ends were cut back, 2 bases at V and 0 bases at J, with 18 bases in the middle. The germline gives CDR1 MNHEY, CDR2 SMNVEV (reference sequence). The CDR3 region has the DNA TGTGCCAGCAGTTTAAGGTTCCTCGCAGGGGCAAGCACAGATACGCAGTATTTT. Protein sequence: CASSLRFLAGASTDTQYF.

There are a few counts of this clone. The chain joins TRBV20-1 to TRBJ1-2, with D unclear. The CDR3 is 11 amino acids. V shed 1 base and J shed 10 bases, with 10 bases lying between them. Germline V gene lookup returns CDR1 DFQATT and CDR2 SNEGSKA (reference sequence). CDR3 sequence reads: CSARARVAYTF. In DNA, the CDR3 is TGCAGTGCTAGAGCGAGGGTAGCCTACACCTTC.

The gene calls are TRBV2 and TRBJ2-7; TRBD1 aligns across 7 bases. CDR1 and CDR2 from the germline V gene are SNHLY and FYNNEI. V trimming: 1 base; J trimming: 2 bases; junction bases outside the gene matches: 5. This CDR3 region has 15 residues. CDR3 sequence reads: CASSEGGTDPYEQYF. The DNA for the CDR3 is TGTGCCAGCAGTGAAGGGGGGACAGACCCCTACGAGCAGTACTTC.

The rearrangement joins TRBV29-1 to TRBJ2-2; D is perhaps TRBD2 (6 bases). CDR1 SQVTM and CDR2 ANQGSEA come from the germline V gene. V lost 7 bases and J lost 2, with 8 bases in between. The CDR3 totals 12 residues. CDR3 sequence reads: CSAAGNTGELFF. The CDR3 DNA sequence: TGCAGCGCTGCGGGAAACACCGGGGAGCTGTTTTTT.

The chain is built from TRBV30 and TRBJ2-5, with D perhaps matching TRBD1 (6 bases). From germline, CDR1 is GTSNPN and CDR2 SVGIG (reference sequence). This CDR3 contains 12 residues. Trimming pared 0 bases from V and 5 bases from J, leaving 7 bases between. CDR3 DNA sequence: TGTGCCTGGAGTGTGGGGGCCGAGACCCAGTACTTC. This gives the protein CAWSVGAETQYF.

This clone was seen a few times. J is TRBJ2-7 and V is TRBV18; 8 bases agree with TRBD2. Trimming cost V 3 bases and J 7 bases; bases outside gene matches: 11. Germline V lookup: CDR1 KGHSH, CDR2 LQKENI. The CDR3 is 15 amino acids. The CDR3 protein is CASSPRVAGPHEQYF. As DNA, the CDR3 is TGTGCCAGCTCACCCAGGGTAGCGGGACCGCATGAGCAGTACTTC.

This rearrangement joins TRBV28 to TRBJ1-1; 7 bases map to TRBD1. The CDR3 spans 14 residues. CDR1 is MDHEN and CDR2 is SYDVKM in the germline V gene. V trimming: 5 bases; J trimming: 1 base; junction bases outside the gene matches: 4. CDR3 DNA sequence: TGTGCCAGCAGTACTCCAGGGGGGAACACTGAAGCTTTCTTT. Encoded protein: CASSTPGGNTEAFF.

The chain employs TRBV4-2 and TRBJ2-7, with D perhaps matching TRBD2 (6 bases). The CDR3 extends over 15 amino acids. The ends were cut back, 0 bases at V and 3 bases at J, with 12 bases in the middle. Germline CDR1 is LGHNA and CDR2 is YNFKEQ. CDR3 sequence: CASSQDHGEDYEQYF. In DNA, the CDR3 is TGTGCCAGCAGCCAAGATCACGGGGAGGACTACGAGCAGTACTTC.

J is TRBJ2-5 and V is TRBV4-1; D is unclear. The CDR3 sequence is 12 residues long. Germline V gene data show CDR1 as MGHRA and CDR2 as YSYEKL. Trimming shortened V by 8 bases and J by 0 bases, and 7 bases separated the two germline ends. The CDR3 region is CASRGYQETQYF. CDR3 nucleotides: TGCGCCAGCCGAGGATACCAAGAGACCCAGTACTTC.

The chain links TRBV7-7 to TRBJ2-5; D unresolved. Trimming shortened V by 2 bases and J by 1 base, and 11 bases separated the two germline ends. This CDR3 is built from 15 residues. Germline values: CDR1 SSHAT, CDR2 FNYEAQ (reference sequence). CDR3 in amino acids: CASSLSSSGQETQYF. For the CDR3, the DNA is TGTGCCAGCAGCTTAAGTTCGTCAGGCCAAGAGACCCAGTACTTC.

This rearrangement joins TRBV5-1 to TRBJ2-7, with 9 positions matching TRBD2. Germline CDR1 SGHRS, CDR2 YFSETQ. The CDR3 covers 16 residues. J lost 2 bases, V lost 3 bases, and 9 bases had no gene match. CDR3 amino acids: CASSSLTSGRTYEQYF. The CDR3 coding sequence is TGCGCCAGCAGCTCCCTAACTAGCGGGCGAACCTACGAGCAGTACTTC.

The chain employs TRBV19 and TRBJ2-7, with a possible D match to TRBD1 (6 bases). Between the trimmed V and J ends, which lost 5 bases and 5 bases, there was a span of 13 bases. Germline V gene data show CDR1 as LNHDA and CDR2 as SQIVND (reference sequence). The CDR3 is made up of 13 amino acids. The CDR3 DNA is TGTGCCAGTAGTGCGAACAGGGATGACGAGCAGTACTTC. Protein: CASSANRDDEQYF.

The chain joins TRBV10-1 to TRBJ2-3, with 7 bases matching TRBD2. Germline V gene data show CDR1 as WNHNN and CDR2 as SYGVQD (reference sequence). With 8 bases clipped from V and 4 bases from J, the junction kept 12 bases outside the gene matches. The CDR3 consists of 15 residues. As DNA, the CDR3 is TGCGCCAGCTCGAGACTGGCGGGAGTGGCAGATACGCAGTATTTT. It codes for CASSRLAGVADTQYF.

The genes are TRBV15 and TRBJ2-1, with 12 bases matching TRBD2. The CDR3 runs to 15 residues. The V gene's germline CDR1 is LNHNV and CDR2 YYDKDF (reference sequence). V gave up 6 bases and J gave up 6 bases; unmatched junction bases: 6. DNA for the CDR3: TGTGCCACCAGGACTCTAGCGGGAGGGACCAATGAGCAGTTCTTC. Its translation is CATRTLAGGTNEQFF. Filled out from reference TRBV15 and TRBJ2-1, the complete variable domain reads DAMVIQNPRYQVTQFGKPVTLSCSQTLNHNVMYWYQQKSSQAPKLLFHYYDKDFNNEADTPDNFQSRRPNTSFCFLDIRSPGLGDTAMYLCATRTLAGGTNEQFFGPGTRLTVL.